This T cell receptor (beta chain) was identified in a study of T cells after yellow fever vaccination. Broader study findings: FACS-sorted repertoires might harbor abundant contaminating clonotypes from the bulk population. At day 0, almost all vaccine-responding clonotypes escaped detection in the sorted memory subsets. Overall, a small share of clonotypes was seen in both CD4 and CD8 compartments.

The study made its TCR cDNA through 5'RACE template switching. That step introduced a universal primer site along with UMIs. Using its own MiXCR run on the 5' RACE reads, TCRdb lists one record per CDR3 protein. The sample shows approximately 13,000 distinct CDR3 sequences, under 5.5% of them seen only once. The CDR3 length is 21 residues. Between the trimmed V and J ends, which lost 1 base and 0 bases, there was a span of 28 bases. Per the germline V gene, CDR1 is DFQATT and CDR2 is SNEGSKA (reference sequence). Here the sequenced sample was PBMCs, either bulk or a sorted T-cell subset (CD4+, CD8+, memory, or dextramer-sorted; not recorded which), taken 45 days after the yellow fever booster vaccination. This receptor was taken from a man aged 30-40 years who received the YFV17D yellow fever vaccine. The rearrangement joins TRBV20-1 to TRBJ2-1, with D perhaps given as TRBD1 or TRBD2 (5 bases each). CDR3 sequence: CSARVGAATFTTLSSYNEQFF. The CDR3 nucleotides read TGCAGTGCTAGAGTCGGGGCGGCCACCTTTACTACACTTAGCTCCTACAATGAGCAGTTCTTC.